What follows are 28 T cell receptor beta chains derived from one specimen sequenced in a study of identical twins. MiXCR, applied by TCRdb to the 5' RACE reads, yields one record per CDR3 protein. The table includes approximately 630,000 distinct CDR3 sequences, around 7.5% detected once. The sample was also linked to a second study, of yellow fever vaccine responses in identical twins.

The sample was PBMCs. The receptors come from a woman aged 18-35 years in good health.

This clonotype was counted many times. In nucleotides, the CDR3 is TGTGCCAGCAGTTTATTCAGGTCGGACAGCGAAAAACTGTTTTTT. This translates into CASSLFRSDSEKLFF. This rearrangement joins TRBV27 to TRBJ1-4; tentative D call: TRBD1 (6 bases). The CDR3 totals 15 residues. Germline CDR1 is MNHEY and CDR2 is SMNVEV (reference sequence). Trimming removed 1 base at V and 8 bases at J, with 14 bases between.

Note on this clonotype: A much larger clonotype is one base distant, so this may be a read error. This sequence joins TRBV20-1 and TRBJ2-3; 7 nucleotides align to TRBD1. Germline values: CDR1 DFQATT, CDR2 SNEGSKA (reference sequence). The ends lost 3 bases at V and 1 base at J; junction bases unmatched: 7. The length of the CDR3 is 15 residues. CDR3 residues: CSARTGTYGTDTQYF. The CDR3 DNA is TGCAGTGCTAGGACAGGGACATATGGCACAGATACGCAGTATTTT.

The rearrangement links TRBV5-1 to TRBJ2-1; 8 nucleotides match TRBD1. The CDR3 sequence is 16 residues long. V was pared by 1 base and J by 1 base, with 4 bases of the junction left unmatched. The V gene's germline CDR1 is SGHRS and CDR2 YFSETQ. CDR3 loop: CASSLLQGASYNEQFF. The DNA for the CDR3 is TGCGCCAGCAGCTTGCTTCAGGGGGCTTCCTACAATGAGCAGTTCTTC.

This clonotype was counted between two and nine times. The V gene is TRBV6-1, the J gene TRBJ2-1, with 11 bases identical to TRBD2. This CDR3 is 15 amino acids long. Germline V lookup: CDR1 MNHNS, CDR2 SASEGT. The trim removed 2 bases at V and 6 bases at J, leaving 3 bases unmatched. CDR3 residues: CASSELAGGSNEQFF. CDR3 coding DNA: TGTGCCAGCAGTGAACTAGCGGGGGGTTCCAATGAGCAGTTCTTC.

This clonotype was recorded a few times. V is TRBV18 and J is TRBJ1-1, with D unresolved. V lost 4 bases and J 7 bases, leaving 16 bases between the germline ends. Germline V lookup: CDR1 KGHSH, CDR2 LQKENI. The CDR3 has 14 residues. DNA for the CDR3: TGTGCCAGCTCACGATTTCCGGGTGTGAATGAAGCTTTCTTT. Residues: CASSRFPGVNEAFF.

The genes are TRBV10-3 and TRBJ2-1, with 10 bases identical to TRBD2. Germline CDR1 reads ENHRY; CDR2 reads SYGVKD. V lost 10 bases, J lost 7 bases, and 13 bases stayed unmatched. This CDR3 comprises 15 residues. The CDR3 protein is CATGRASGSFNEQFF. The CDR3, as DNA: TGTGCCACAGGGCGGGCTAGCGGGAGTTTTAATGAGCAGTTCTTC.

This clonotype has a handful of counts. This chain joins TRBV12-3 or TRBV12-4 and TRBJ2-1; D gene unclear. V was shortened by 0 bases and J by 6 bases, with 9 bases between the two germline ends. The CDR3 covers 14 residues. CDR3 sequence reads: CASSLAGIPNEQFF. The CDR3 DNA sequence: TGTGCCAGCAGTTTAGCGGGGATTCCCAATGAGCAGTTCTTC.

This clonotype was seen repeatedly, ten times or more. The genes are TRBV24-1 and TRBJ2-2; 10 bases line up with TRBD2. This CDR3 comprises 15 residues. The V segment lost 4 bases and the J segment 6 bases; nucleotides outside the gene matches: 4. Germline V gene lookup returns CDR1 KGHDR and CDR2 SFDVKD. The DNA of the CDR3 is TGTGCCACCAGTGACGGTAGCGGGAGGCCCGGGGAGCTGTTTTTT. The encoded protein is CATSDGSGRPGELFF.

This clonotype was recorded at least ten times. The rearrangement links TRBV6-5 to TRBJ2-6, with no clear D. The CDR3 has 16 residues. Trimming removed 2 bases from V and 0 bases from J, with 8 bases in between. Germline CDR1 and CDR2: MNHEY and SVGAGI. In DNA form, the CDR3 reads TGTGCCAGCAGTTACACTGCGATCTCTGGGGCCAACGTCCTGACTTTC. Translation gives CASSYTAISGANVLTF.

At least ten counts were recorded for this clonotype. The chain employs TRBV5-1 and TRBJ1-1, with a possible D match to TRBD1 (6 bases). CDR1 SGHRS and CDR2 YFSETQ come from the germline V gene. Trimming stripped 4 bases from V and 6 bases from J, with 16 bases between. This CDR3 region has 14 residues. CDR3 nucleotide sequence: TGCGCCAGCAGCCCTCTTGTGGAGGGGGCTGAAGCTTTCTTT. It yields the protein CASSPLVEGAEAFF. Complete variable domain (other parts from reference TRBV5-1 and TRBJ1-1): KAGVTQTPRYLIKTRGQQVTLSCSPISGHRSVSWYQQTPGQGLQFLFEYFSETQRNKGNFPGRFSGRQFSNSRSEMNVSTLELGDSALYLCASSPLVEGAEAFFGQGTRLTVV.

The chain links TRBV20-1 to TRBJ2-7; weak D call: TRBD1 (6 bases). The germline V gene encodes CDR1 DFQATT and CDR2 SNEGSKA (reference sequence). The CDR3 spans 12 residues. Trimming took off 3 bases at V and 5 bases at J, with 11 bases between the two ends. The CDR3 DNA reads TGCAGTGCTAGGAGGGGGAATAACGAGCAGTACGTC. Translated: CSARRGNNEQYV.

This clonotype was seen ten or more times. The V and J genes are TRBV5-1 and TRBJ2-3; a possible D gene is TRBD1 (6 bases). Germline V lookup: CDR1 SGHRS, CDR2 YFSETQ. The V and J ends lost 0 bases and 4 bases respectively, with 6 bases between them. CDR3 length: 13 amino acids. This CDR3 is CASSLGQADTQYF. The CDR3 DNA follows: TGCGCCAGCAGCTTGGGACAGGCAGATACGCAGTATTTT.

This clonotype was observed a few times. The V gene is TRBV5-1, the J gene TRBJ1-3; perhaps TRBD1 as D (5 bases). With 0 bases removed from V and 4 bases from J, the gap between germline ends came to 14 bases. This CDR3 region has 16 residues. Germline CDR1 and CDR2: SGHRS and YFSETQ. CDR3 sequence: CASSLGDAGRGNTIYF. The DNA for the CDR3 is TGCGCCAGCAGCTTGGGGGACGCAGGGAGAGGAAACACCATATATTTT.

This clonotype was detected only a few times. This chain joins TRBV28 and TRBJ2-7; no clear D gene. The CDR3 is 14 amino acids. Germline V gives CDR1 MDHEN, CDR2 SYDVKM. V was trimmed by 6 bases and J by 2 bases, leaving 14 bases between them. The CDR3 region has the DNA TGTGCCAGCAGGACCCCTAGAGCCACCTACGAGCAGTACTTC. It codes for CASRTPRATYEQYF. The full variable domain, in which reference TRBV28 and TRBJ2-7 provide the parts outside the CDR3, is DVKVTQSSRYLVKRTGEKVFLECVQDMDHENMFWYRQDPGLGLRLIYFSYDVKMKEKGDIPEGYSVSREKKERFSLILESASTNQTSMYLCASRTPRATYEQYFGPGTRLTVT.

In its sample, this clonotype was seen many times. This rearrangement joins TRBV28 to TRBJ2-1, with 8 bases aligning to TRBD2. Germline trimming cut 3 bases from V and 2 bases from J; bases unmatched to any gene: 6. The CDR3 is made up of 16 amino acids. The V gene's germline CDR1 is MDHEN and CDR2 SYDVKM. The CDR3 loop is CASSFTGRGTYNEQFF. CDR3 coding DNA: TGTGCCAGCAGTTTCACCGGGAGGGGTACCTACAATGAGCAGTTCTTC.

This rearrangement joins TRBV7-6 to TRBJ2-2; either TRBD1 or TRBD2 may fit D (5 bases each). V lost 5 bases and J lost 3, with 19 bases in between. Germline CDR1 SGHVS, CDR2 FNYEAQ. This CDR3 contains 17 residues. The CDR3 nucleotides are TGTGCCAGCAGCCGAAGGGGCAGCCAAGCGGACACCGGGGAGCTGTTTTTT. Protein sequence: CASSRRGSQADTGELFF.

This clonotype was counted at least ten times. J is TRBJ1-3 and V is TRBV10-2; no definite D call. From germline, CDR1 is WSHSY and CDR2 SAAADI. The V gene lost 10 bases and the J gene lost 0 bases, with 13 bases spanning the gap. This CDR3 comprises 14 residues. In nucleotides, the CDR3 is TGCGCCACCCAGAATTGGTCCTCTGGAAACACCATATATTTT. This sequence encodes CATQNWSSGNTIYF.

This rearrangement joins TRBV27 to TRBJ2-7, with 11 bases matching TRBD1. The germline V gene encodes CDR1 MNHEY and CDR2 SMNVEV (reference sequence). The CDR3 totals 15 residues. J lost 4 bases, V lost 6 bases, and 8 bases had no gene match. The CDR3 loop is CASRYRDRGVYEQYF. CDR3 sequence (DNA): TGTGCCAGCAGGTACCGGGACAGGGGGGTATACGAGCAGTACTTC.

This clonotype was picked up a small number of times. The V call is TRBV2, the J call TRBJ2-5; the match to TRBD1 covers 8 bases. Germline V lookup: CDR1 SNHLY, CDR2 FYNNEI. With 2 bases clipped from V and 7 bases from J, the junction kept 15 bases outside the gene matches. This CDR3 spans 17 amino acids. The CDR3 is CASSERTPGGIVGTQYF. The CDR3 DNA follows: TGTGCCAGCAGTGAAAGGACGCCAGGGGGCATTGTCGGGACCCAGTACTTC. Using reference TRBV2 and TRBJ2-5 for the parts outside the CDR3, the full variable domain is EPEVTQTPSHQVTQMGQEVILRCVPISNHLYFYWYRQILGQKVEFLVSFYNNEISEKSEIFDDQFSVERPDGSNFTLKIRSTKLEDSAMYFCASSERTPGGIVGTQYFGPGTRLLVL.

This chain links TRBV11-2 with TRBJ2-7, with D maybe TRBD1 (6 bases). Between the trimmed V and J ends, which lost 5 bases and 7 bases, there was a span of 18 bases. Germline V gene data show CDR1 as SGHAT and CDR2 as FQNNGV. This CDR3 comprises 14 residues. Written as DNA, the CDR3 is TGTGCCAGCAGCATTACAGGGTACCCAAGGGAGCAGTACGTC. Encoded protein: CASSITGYPREQYV.

This sequence joins TRBV4-1 and TRBJ1-2, with unresolved D. Germline CDR1 and CDR2: MGHRA and YSYEKL. This CDR3 is 15 amino acids long. V was clipped by 4 bases and J by 5 bases, with 17 bases between them. CDR3 amino acids: CASSPEVSTGYGYTF. The CDR3 nucleotides are TGCGCCAGCAGCCCCGAGGTCTCTACGGGGTATGGCTACACCTTC.

This sequence joins TRBV7-6 and TRBJ1-6; no firm D call. The ends were cut back, 5 bases at V and 7 bases at J, with 18 bases in the middle. From germline, CDR1 is SGHVS and CDR2 FNYEAQ. This CDR3 spans 16 amino acids. Here the CDR3 reads CASSTLGRSYNSPLHF. For the CDR3, the DNA is TGTGCCAGCAGCACCCTAGGGAGGAGCTACAATTCACCCCTCCACTTT.

This chain links TRBV29-1 with TRBJ1-1; D is ambiguous. CDR1 SQVTM and CDR2 ANQGSEA come from the germline V gene. This CDR3 is 10 amino acids long. Trimming left V 4 bases short and J 6 bases short, with 6 bases between. Here the CDR3 reads CSVAAPEAFF. CDR3 in DNA: TGCAGCGTTGCTGCCCCTGAAGCTTTCTTT.

This rearrangement joins TRBV2 to TRBJ1-4; 7 bases fit TRBD1. The germline V gene encodes CDR1 SNHLY and CDR2 FYNNEI. V lost 5 bases to trimming and J lost 7 bases; unmatched junction nucleotides: 7. The CDR3 loop spans 14 amino acids. CDR3 sequence: CASSKTGPFEKLFF. The CDR3 nucleotides are TGTGCCAGCAGTAAGACAGGGCCCTTTGAAAAACTGTTTTTT.

The chain recombines TRBV10-3 with TRBJ2-7; TRBD1 matches at 9 bases. CDR3 length equals 14 residues. The trim removed 6 bases at V and 3 bases at J, leaving 6 bases unmatched. In germline, CDR1 is ENHRY, CDR2 SYGVKD. The CDR3 protein is CAISRGQGLYEQYV. The CDR3, as DNA: TGTGCCATCAGCCGGGGACAGGGCCTCTACGAGCAGTACGTC.

This clonotype was counted only a few times. This chain connects TRBV28 to TRBJ2-5; D might be TRBD1 (6 bases). From germline, CDR1 is MDHEN and CDR2 SYDVKM. The length of the CDR3 is 17 residues. V dropped 6 bases and J dropped 2 bases, with 22 bases sitting between them. CDR3 DNA sequence: TGTGCCAGCAGGAAACGTAACAGGGTGGGGGATCAAGAGACCCAGTACTTC. It specifies CASRKRNRVGDQETQYF.

The chain carries TRBV27 and TRBJ2-7, with D possibly matching TRBD1 (5 bases). This CDR3 region has 12 residues. Germline V gene data show CDR1 as MNHEY and CDR2 as SMNVEV (reference sequence). Trimming took off 5 bases at V and 6 bases at J, with 11 bases between the two ends. Written as DNA, the CDR3 is TGTGCCAGCAGTCAAGGACATGGCGAGCAGTACTTC. The encoded protein is CASSQGHGEQYF.

This clonotype showed up just a few times. This chain joins TRBV20-1 and TRBJ1-2; D remains ambiguous. CDR1 and CDR2 from the germline V gene are DFQATT and SNEGSKA (reference sequence). Trimming removed 0 bases at V and 2 bases at J, with 16 bases between. The CDR3 length is 16 residues. The CDR3, as DNA: TGCAGTGCTAGAGAATTAGGTGGGTCGGCGAACTATGGCTACACCTTC. It codes for CSARELGGSANYGYTF.